Sequencing of this T cell receptor (beta chain) was carried out in a study of control samples from healthy donors and cancer patients. The CDR3 loop spans 14 amino acids. Germline V gene lookup returns CDR1 GTSNPN and CDR2 SVGIG (reference sequence). The V and J ends lost 1 base and 6 bases respectively, with 14 bases between them. Method: immunoSEQ multiplex PCR; TCRdb's copy keeps in-frame clones and lacks some. The sample has 68,000 or so clones, about 83% seen once. Specimen: blood. The chain employs TRBV30 and TRBJ2-3; D is perhaps TRBD2 (6 bases). The TCR originated in a man in his 60s in good health. The CDR3 region is CAWSETRYADTQYF. Here the CDR3 DNA reads TGTGCCTGGAGTGAGACTAGATACGCGGATACGCAGTATTTT.